This T cell receptor (beta chain) stems from a study of OX40 agonist ivuxolimab in advanced cancers. Study-wide points: Researchers report that CD8+ T cells had, on average, more expanded clones than CD4+. Low normalized T-cell clonal expansion was also seen in some nonresponders.

As to this clone: Antigen unknown.

Samples were taken at baseline and on day 1 of cycles 4 and 7. The CDR3 length is 16 residues. The germline CDR1 and CDR2 sequences are SGDLS and YYNGEE. Losses at the gene ends were 4 bases for V and 6 bases for J; bases not matched to a gene: 10. The assay was immunoSEQ multiplex PCR, and TCRdb's table has in-frame clones only and misses some. The sample shows under 110,000 clones, roughly nine tenths of them seen only once. The chain is built from TRBV9 and TRBJ2-3; 11 nucleotides agree with TRBD2. Sequencing was performed on CD4+ or CD8+ T cells sorted from blood, taken in a trial of the OX40 agonist ivuxolimab. This receptor was obtained from an adult with an advanced solid tumor such as melanoma, head and neck, liver or kidney cancer. Here the CDR3 DNA reads TGTGCCAGCAGCCCGCGGCTAGCGGGGGGATCTGATACGCAGTATTTT. Protein: CASSPRLAGGSDTQYF.